The rows below give T cell receptor beta chains drawn from one sample of a study of blood T cells in healthy people across ages. TCRdb itself ran the 5' RACE reads through MiXCR, one entry per CDR3 protein. Of about a million distinct CDR3 sequences listed, 40% to 60% are singletons. Sequenced: blood. The receptors derive from a young man in good health. Each CDR3 is given with its conserved first and last residue. The D gene is left open where the match is weak. A row's size may be missing; if present it is once, few, many or a size class.

V gene: TRBV6-1
D gene: TRBD2
clone size: NA
J gene: TRBJ2-2
CDR3 DNA: TGTGCCAGCAGTCAACTAGCGGGGGGCATAAACACCGGGGAGCTGTTTTTT
CDR3 protein: CASSQLAGGINTGELFF

V gene: TRBV7-8
D gene: TRBD1
clone size: few
J gene: TRBJ1-5
CDR3 DNA: TGTGCCAGCAGCCATACGGAACCAGGGGGGCATCAGCCCCAGCATTTT
CDR3 protein: CASSHTEPGGHQPQHF

V gene: TRBV27
D gene: TRBD1
clone size: NA
J gene: TRBJ2-7
CDR3 DNA: TGTGCCAGCAGTTTAAGGGGAGACAGGGCCTACGAGCAGTACTTC
CDR3 protein: CASSLRGDRAYEQYF

V gene: TRBV27
D gene: NA
clone size: NA
J gene: TRBJ2-3
CDR3 DNA: TGTGCCAGCAGTTTAGTACAGGGTAGCGGTGTTACGCAGTATTTT
CDR3 protein: CASSLVQGSGVTQYF

V gene: TRBV10-3
D gene: NA
clone size: NA
J gene: TRBJ1-2
CDR3 DNA: TGTGCCATCTCCGAAGGGGGAAAGGGGCTGAACTATGGCTACACCTTC
CDR3 protein: CAISEGGKGLNYGYTF

V gene: TRBV4-1
D gene: NA
clone size: NA
J gene: TRBJ1-1
CDR3 DNA: TGCGCCAGCAGCCAAGATGAGCTAATGAACACTGAAGCTTTCTTT
CDR3 protein: CASSQDELMNTEAFF

V gene: TRBV12-3/TRBV12-4
D gene: NA
clone size: few
J gene: TRBJ1-2
CDR3 DNA: TGTGCCAGCAGTTTAGGGGGGACCGCGAACTATGGCTACACCTTC
CDR3 protein: CASSLGGTANYGYTF

V gene: TRBV21-1
D gene: NA
clone size: many
J gene: TRBJ1-1
CDR3 DNA: TGTGCCAGCAGCAAGGGAGAGGAGGGGCCGTACACTGAAGCTTTCTTT
CDR3 protein: CASSKGEEGPYTEAFF

V gene: TRBV29-1
D gene: NA
clone size: NA
J gene: TRBJ1-2
CDR3 DNA: TGCAGCGTCGAGGGAAGTAACTATGGCTACACCTTC
CDR3 protein: CSVEGSNYGYTF

V gene: TRBV5-1
D gene: TRBD2
clone size: once
J gene: TRBJ2-3
CDR3 DNA: TGCGCCAGCGCCTACAGGAGACTAGCGGGAAACGGAGATACGCAGTATTTT
CDR3 protein: CASAYRRLAGNGDTQYF

V gene: TRBV3-1
D gene: NA
clone size: few
J gene: TRBJ2-6
CDR3 DNA: TGTGCCAGCAGCCAAGAGGTGGGGTGGGGGGCCAACGTCCTGACTTTC
CDR3 protein: CASSQEVGWGANVLTF

V gene: TRBV20-1
D gene: NA
clone size: few
J gene: TRBJ2-3
CDR3 DNA: TGCAGTGCTAGAGATCCCGGTTTAGGAACAGATACGCAGTATTTT
CDR3 protein: CSARDPGLGTDTQYF

V gene: TRBV6-6
D gene: TRBD1
clone size: NA
J gene: TRBJ2-2
CDR3 DNA: TGTGCCAGCAGTTTTGACAGGGGGACGAACACCGGGGAGCTGTTTTTT
CDR3 protein: CASSFDRGTNTGELFF

V gene: TRBV29-1
D gene: NA
clone size: NA
J gene: TRBJ2-7
CDR3 DNA: TGCAGCGTTGCCGCAGGGAGAGAGCAGTACTTC
CDR3 protein: CSVAAGREQYF

V gene: TRBV9
D gene: TRBD2
clone size: few
J gene: TRBJ2-7
CDR3 DNA: TGTGCCAGCAGCCTCCTAGCGGAAGCTTACTACGAGCAGTACTTC
CDR3 protein: CASSLLAEAYYEQYF

V gene: TRBV3-1
D gene: TRBD1
clone size: NA
J gene: TRBJ1-2
CDR3 DNA: TGTGCCAGCAGCCAACTGGGGACAGGGGGAGGCTACACCTTC
CDR3 protein: CASSQLGTGGGYTF

V gene: TRBV11-3
D gene: NA
clone size: NA
J gene: TRBJ2-7
CDR3 DNA: TGTGCCAGCAGCTTACGCCTGACCTACGAGCAGTACTTC
CDR3 protein: CASSLRLTYEQYF

V gene: TRBV5-1
D gene: TRBD2
clone size: once
J gene: TRBJ2-3
CDR3 DNA: TGCGCCAGCAGCACTAGCGGGGCGACACGGGGAGATACGCAGTATTTT
CDR3 protein: CASSTSGATRGDTQYF

V gene: TRBV7-2
D gene: TRBD1
clone size: few
J gene: TRBJ1-2
CDR3 DNA: TGTGCCAGCAGCTTAGGAATACAGGGGGTTTTTGCCTATGGCTACACCTTC
CDR3 protein: CASSLGIQGVFAYGYTF

V gene: TRBV7-2
D gene: NA
clone size: NA
J gene: TRBJ2-7
CDR3 DNA: NA
CDR3 protein: CASSPWRSLTTSSTSGRQYF

V gene: TRBV9
D gene: NA
clone size: few
J gene: TRBJ2-5
CDR3 DNA: TGTGCCAGCAGCGTAGAAAGTGGGGTAGGGGAGACCCAGTACTTC
CDR3 protein: CASSVESGVGETQYF

V gene: TRBV12-3/TRBV12-4
D gene: TRBD2
clone size: NA
J gene: TRBJ2-3
CDR3 DNA: TGTGCCAGCAGCTCGACTAGCGGTGGCACAGATACGCAGTATTTT
CDR3 protein: CASSSTSGGTDTQYF

V gene: TRBV10-2
D gene: NA
clone size: few
J gene: TRBJ2-5
CDR3 DNA: TGCGCCAGCAGTGAGTCGACTCAAGAGACCCAGTACTTC
CDR3 protein: CASSESTQETQYF

V gene: TRBV9
D gene: NA
clone size: many
J gene: TRBJ2-7
CDR3 DNA: TGTGCCAGCAGCGCGGGGACGGTCTCCTACGAGCAGTACTTC
CDR3 protein: CASSAGTVSYEQYF

V gene: TRBV27
D gene: TRBD1
clone size: NA
J gene: TRBJ2-7
CDR3 DNA: TGTGCCAGCCGGAGGAAACAGGGGGCGCATTTTGCCGAGCAGTACTTC
CDR3 protein: CASRRKQGAHFAEQYF

V gene: TRBV3-1
D gene: NA
clone size: NA
J gene: TRBJ1-2
CDR3 DNA: TGTGCCAGCAGCCGAGGGACTGTAGAAGGATATGGCTACACCTTC
CDR3 protein: CASSRGTVEGYGYTF

V gene: TRBV29-1
D gene: NA
clone size: NA
J gene: TRBJ2-4
CDR3 DNA: TGCAGCGCTTCGCGACAGGCGGCCAAAAACATTCAGTACTTC
CDR3 protein: CSASRQAAKNIQYF

V gene: TRBV20-1
D gene: TRBD1
clone size: NA
J gene: TRBJ1-5
CDR3 DNA: TGCAGTGCTACCAGGGGACAGGGTTATCAGCCCCAGCATTTT
CDR3 protein: CSATRGQGYQPQHF

V gene: TRBV4-3
D gene: NA
clone size: NA
J gene: TRBJ2-2
CDR3 DNA: TGCGCCAGCAGCCAAGCGATGGCGGGAAGGCTGTTTTTT
CDR3 protein: CASSQAMAGRLFF

V gene: TRBV21-1
D gene: NA
clone size: NA
J gene: TRBJ2-1
CDR3 DNA: TGTGCCAGCAGTGAACCGGGACTAGAAGTCAATGAGCAGTTCTTC
CDR3 protein: CASSEPGLEVNEQFF

V gene: TRBV6-6
D gene: NA
clone size: NA
J gene: TRBJ1-1
CDR3 DNA: TGTGCCAGCACCGTAGACACAAACACTGAAGCTTTCTTT
CDR3 protein: CASTVDTNTEAFF

V gene: TRBV12-3/TRBV12-4
D gene: NA
clone size: NA
J gene: TRBJ1-1
CDR3 DNA: TGTGCCAGCAGATTAGGGGGGATACGCACTGAAGCTTTCTTT
CDR3 protein: CASRLGGIRTEAFF

V gene: TRBV5-1
D gene: NA
clone size: few
J gene: TRBJ2-1
CDR3 DNA: TGCGCCAGCAGCTTGGCCTGGGGGACCTCCTACAATGAGCAGTTCTTC
CDR3 protein: CASSLAWGTSYNEQFF

V gene: TRBV27
D gene: NA
clone size: few
J gene: TRBJ2-7
CDR3 DNA: TGTGCCAGCAGTACCTTACACGGGGGCGAGGACGAGCAGTACTTC
CDR3 protein: CASSTLHGGEDEQYF

V gene: TRBV6-5
D gene: TRBD1
clone size: NA
J gene: TRBJ2-7
CDR3 DNA: TGTGCCAGCAGTTACTCGTCTGGGACAGGTTCCTGCGAGCAGTACTTC
CDR3 protein: CASSYSSGTGSCEQYF

V gene: TRBV5-1
D gene: NA
clone size: NA
J gene: TRBJ2-5
CDR3 DNA: TGCGCCAGCAGATCCGACCCGAGGGAGACCCAGTACTTC
CDR3 protein: CASRSDPRETQYF

V gene: TRBV29-1
D gene: NA
clone size: NA
J gene: TRBJ2-1
CDR3 DNA: TGCAGCGTCCCGGGACTGGGGGATGAGCAGTTCTTC
CDR3 protein: CSVPGLGDEQFF

V gene: TRBV6-1
D gene: TRBD1
clone size: NA
J gene: TRBJ2-1
CDR3 DNA: TGTGCCAGCAGTGAAAACATACTGGACAGGGGAGGCAATGAGCAGTTCTTC
CDR3 protein: CASSENILDRGGNEQFF

V gene: TRBV4-3
D gene: NA
clone size: NA
J gene: TRBJ1-1
CDR3 DNA: TGCGCCAGCAGCCTGGACCGGACCGCGGGAACTGAAGCTTTCTTT
CDR3 protein: CASSLDRTAGTEAFF

V gene: TRBV6-5
D gene: NA
clone size: NA
J gene: TRBJ2-1
CDR3 DNA: TGTGCCAGCAGTTACGTGGGACTCGACAATGAGCAGTTCTTC
CDR3 protein: CASSYVGLDNEQFF

V gene: TRBV6-5
D gene: TRBD1
clone size: NA
J gene: TRBJ2-1
CDR3 DNA: TGTGCCAGCAGTACTCGGGACAGCTCCTACGAGCAGTTCTTC
CDR3 protein: CASSTRDSSYEQFF

V gene: TRBV12-3/TRBV12-4
D gene: TRBD1
clone size: NA
J gene: TRBJ2-7
CDR3 DNA: TGTGCCAGCAGTGGTCCGGGACAGGGCAATCCCTACGAGCAGTACTTC
CDR3 protein: CASSGPGQGNPYEQYF

V gene: TRBV28
D gene: TRBD1
clone size: NA
J gene: TRBJ1-2
CDR3 DNA: TGTGCCATAACAGGGGTAGACTATGGCTACACCTTC
CDR3 protein: CAITGVDYGYTF

V gene: TRBV24-1
D gene: NA
clone size: NA
J gene: TRBJ2-3
CDR3 DNA: TGTGCCACCAGTCACCAGGCGAGCTTGAGCACAGATACGCAGTATTTT
CDR3 protein: CATSHQASLSTDTQYF

V gene: TRBV3-1
D gene: NA
clone size: NA
J gene: TRBJ2-1
CDR3 DNA: TGTGCCAGCAGCCAAGATTGGAGCGATGAGCAGTTCTTC
CDR3 protein: CASSQDWSDEQFF

V gene: TRBV30
D gene: NA
clone size: once
J gene: TRBJ1-6
CDR3 DNA: TGTGCCTGGAGTTACAGGGCTTCACCCCTCCACTTT
CDR3 protein: CAWSYRASPLHF

V gene: TRBV7-2
D gene: NA
clone size: few
J gene: TRBJ1-2
CDR3 DNA: TGTGCCAGCAGCTTAGATGCTTATGGCTACACCTTC
CDR3 protein: CASSLDAYGYTF

V gene: TRBV7-2
D gene: NA
clone size: few
J gene: TRBJ2-2
CDR3 DNA: TGTGCCAGCAGCTTGGGGAATGGGGAGCTGTTTTTT
CDR3 protein: CASSLGNGELFF

V gene: TRBV7-2
D gene: NA
clone size: NA
J gene: TRBJ2-1
CDR3 DNA: TGTGCCAGCAGCGGTCGTGTTGGGGGGATGTTCTTC
CDR3 protein: CASSGRVGGMFF

V gene: TRBV7-6
D gene: TRBD2
clone size: NA
J gene: TRBJ2-7
CDR3 DNA: TGTGCCAGCAGCTTACGGGGACTAGCGGAATTACCCTACGAGCAGTACTTC
CDR3 protein: CASSLRGLAELPYEQYF